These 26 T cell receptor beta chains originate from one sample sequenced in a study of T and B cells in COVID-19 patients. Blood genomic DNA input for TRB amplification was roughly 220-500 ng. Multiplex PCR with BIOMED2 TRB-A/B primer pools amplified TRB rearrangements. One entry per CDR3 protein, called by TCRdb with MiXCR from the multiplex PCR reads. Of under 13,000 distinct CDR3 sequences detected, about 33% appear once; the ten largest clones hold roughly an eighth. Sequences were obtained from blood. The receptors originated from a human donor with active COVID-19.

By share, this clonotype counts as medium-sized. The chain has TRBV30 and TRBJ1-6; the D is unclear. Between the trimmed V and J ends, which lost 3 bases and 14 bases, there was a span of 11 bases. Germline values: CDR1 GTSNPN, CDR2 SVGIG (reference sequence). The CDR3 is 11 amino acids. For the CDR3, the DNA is TGTGCCTGGAGAGAAGAGGGCACCCTCCACTTT. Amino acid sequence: CAWREEGTLHF.

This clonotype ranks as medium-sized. As DNA, the CDR3 is TGTGCCAGCCGGCCACAGAACATGCGGCAGTTCTTC. Translating it yields CASRPQNMRQFF. This chain connects TRBV6-2 or TRBV6-3 to TRBJ2-1; D gene uncertain. Trimming shortened V by 8 bases and J by 12 bases, and 17 bases separated the two germline ends. Germline V gene lookup returns CDR1 MNHEY and CDR2 SVGEGT. There are 12 residues in the CDR3.

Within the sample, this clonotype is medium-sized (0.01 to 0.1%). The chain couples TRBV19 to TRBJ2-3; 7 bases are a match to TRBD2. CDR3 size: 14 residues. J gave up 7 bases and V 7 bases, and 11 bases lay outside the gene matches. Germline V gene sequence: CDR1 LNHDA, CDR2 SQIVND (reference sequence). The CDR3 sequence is CASNSVTSSNTQYF. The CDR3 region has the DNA TGTGCCAGTAACTCGGTGACTAGCTCAAATACGCAGTATTTT.

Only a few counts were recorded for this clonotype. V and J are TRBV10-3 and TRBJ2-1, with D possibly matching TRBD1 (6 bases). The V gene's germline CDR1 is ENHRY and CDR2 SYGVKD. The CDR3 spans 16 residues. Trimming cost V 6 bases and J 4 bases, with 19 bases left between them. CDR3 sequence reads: CAISSSTSGQYNEQFF. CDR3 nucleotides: TGTGCCATCAGCTCCTCCACATCTGGACAGTACAATGAGCAGTTCTTC.

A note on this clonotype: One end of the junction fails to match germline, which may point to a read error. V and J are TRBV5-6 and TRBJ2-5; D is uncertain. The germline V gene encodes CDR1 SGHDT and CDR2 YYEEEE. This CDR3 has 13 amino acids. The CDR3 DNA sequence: TGCGCCAGCAGCTTCTTAGTTCAAGAGACCCAGTACTTC. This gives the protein CASSFLVQETQYF.

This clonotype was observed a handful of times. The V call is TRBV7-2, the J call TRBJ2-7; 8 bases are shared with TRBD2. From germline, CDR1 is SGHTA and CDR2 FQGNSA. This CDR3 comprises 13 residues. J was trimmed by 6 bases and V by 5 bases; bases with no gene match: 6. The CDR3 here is CASSIGRGAEQYF. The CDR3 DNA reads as TGTGCCAGCAGCATCGGGCGGGGGGCCGAGCAGTACTTC.

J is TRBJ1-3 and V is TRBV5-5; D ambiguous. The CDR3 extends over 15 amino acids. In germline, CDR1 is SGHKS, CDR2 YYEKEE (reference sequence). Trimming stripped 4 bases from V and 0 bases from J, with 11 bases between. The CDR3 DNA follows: TGTGCCAGCAGCCCTCAGGCCCGCTCTGGAAACACCATATATTTT. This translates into CASSPQARSGNTIYF.

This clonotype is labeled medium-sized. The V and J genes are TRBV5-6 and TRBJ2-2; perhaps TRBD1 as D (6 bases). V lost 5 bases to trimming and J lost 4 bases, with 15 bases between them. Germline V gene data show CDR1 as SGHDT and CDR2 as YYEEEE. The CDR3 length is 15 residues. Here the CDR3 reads CASRPGVQVTGELFF. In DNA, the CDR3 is TGTGCCAGCAGACCAGGGGTTCAGGTCACCGGGGAGCTGTTTTTT.

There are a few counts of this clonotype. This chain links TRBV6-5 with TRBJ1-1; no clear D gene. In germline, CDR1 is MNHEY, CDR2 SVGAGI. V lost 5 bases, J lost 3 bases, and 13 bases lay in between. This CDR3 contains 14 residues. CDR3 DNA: TGTGCCAGCAGTCCCCCCGGACGATACACTGAAGCTTTCTTT. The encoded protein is CASSPPGRYTEAFF.

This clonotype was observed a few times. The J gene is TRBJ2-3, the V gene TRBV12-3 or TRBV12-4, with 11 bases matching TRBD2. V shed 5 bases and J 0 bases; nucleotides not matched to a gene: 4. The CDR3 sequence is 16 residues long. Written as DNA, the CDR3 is TGTGCCAGCAGTCTGGGACTAGCGGAAAGCACAGATACGCAGTATTTT. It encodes CASSLGLAESTDTQYF.

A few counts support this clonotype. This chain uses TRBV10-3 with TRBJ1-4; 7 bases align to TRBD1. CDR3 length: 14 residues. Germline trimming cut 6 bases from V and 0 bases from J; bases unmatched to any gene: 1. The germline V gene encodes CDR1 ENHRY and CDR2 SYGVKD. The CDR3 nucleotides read TGTGCCATCAGCGGGACAGCAACTAATGAAAAACTGTTTTTT. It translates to CAISGTATNEKLFF.

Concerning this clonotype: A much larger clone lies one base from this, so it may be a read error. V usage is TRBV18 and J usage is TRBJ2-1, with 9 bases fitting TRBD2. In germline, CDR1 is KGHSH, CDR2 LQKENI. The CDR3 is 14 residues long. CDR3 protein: CASSPLAGDNELFF. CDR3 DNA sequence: TGTGCCAGCTCACCACTAGCGGGGGACAATGAGCTGTTCTTC.

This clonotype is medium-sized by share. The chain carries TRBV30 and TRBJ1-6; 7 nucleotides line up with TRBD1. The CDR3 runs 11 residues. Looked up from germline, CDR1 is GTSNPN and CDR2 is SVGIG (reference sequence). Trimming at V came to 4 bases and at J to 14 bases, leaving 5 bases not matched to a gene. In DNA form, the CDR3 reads TGTGCCTGGAACACAGGGGCCACCCTCCACTTT. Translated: CAWNTGATLHF.

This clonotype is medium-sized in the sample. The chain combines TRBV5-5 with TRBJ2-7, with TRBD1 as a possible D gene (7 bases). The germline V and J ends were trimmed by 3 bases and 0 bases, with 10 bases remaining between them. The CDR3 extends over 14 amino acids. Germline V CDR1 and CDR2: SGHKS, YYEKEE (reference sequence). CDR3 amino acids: CASSWGDSSYEQYF. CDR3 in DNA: TGTGCCAGCAGCTGGGGGGACAGCTCCTACGAGCAGTACTTC.

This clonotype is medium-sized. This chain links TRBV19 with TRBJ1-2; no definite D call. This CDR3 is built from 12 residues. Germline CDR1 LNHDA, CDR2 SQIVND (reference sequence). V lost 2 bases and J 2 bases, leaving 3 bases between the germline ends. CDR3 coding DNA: TGTGCCAGTAGTATACTAAACTATGGCTACACCTTC. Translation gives CASSILNYGYTF.

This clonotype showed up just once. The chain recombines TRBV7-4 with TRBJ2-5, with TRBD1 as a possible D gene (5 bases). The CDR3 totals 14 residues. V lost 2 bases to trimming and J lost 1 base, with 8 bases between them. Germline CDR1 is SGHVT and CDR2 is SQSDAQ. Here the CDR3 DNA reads TGTGCCAGCAGCTTATCAGGGCTCCAAGAGACCCAGTACTTC. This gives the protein CASSLSGLQETQYF.

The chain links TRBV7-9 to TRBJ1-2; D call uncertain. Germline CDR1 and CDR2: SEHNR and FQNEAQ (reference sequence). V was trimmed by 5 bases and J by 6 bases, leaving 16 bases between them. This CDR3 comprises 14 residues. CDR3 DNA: TGTGCCAGCAGCCGGCTGGGAGGGATGGATGGCTACACCTTC. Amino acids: CASSRLGGMDGYTF.

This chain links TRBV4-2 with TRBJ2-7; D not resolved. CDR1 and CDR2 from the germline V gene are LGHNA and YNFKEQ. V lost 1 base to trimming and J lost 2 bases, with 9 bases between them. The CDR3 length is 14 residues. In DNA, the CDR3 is TGTGCCAGCAGCCAAGTCCCAGAAACCTACGAGCAGTACTTC. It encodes CASSQVPETYEQYF.

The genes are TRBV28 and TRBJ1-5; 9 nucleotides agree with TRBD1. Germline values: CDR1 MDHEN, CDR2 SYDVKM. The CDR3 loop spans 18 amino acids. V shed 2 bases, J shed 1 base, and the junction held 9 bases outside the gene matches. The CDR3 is CASSLTGGAGMSNQPQHF. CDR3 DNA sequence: TGTGCCAGCAGTTTAACAGGGGGCGCGGGTATGAGCAATCAGCCCCAGCATTTT.

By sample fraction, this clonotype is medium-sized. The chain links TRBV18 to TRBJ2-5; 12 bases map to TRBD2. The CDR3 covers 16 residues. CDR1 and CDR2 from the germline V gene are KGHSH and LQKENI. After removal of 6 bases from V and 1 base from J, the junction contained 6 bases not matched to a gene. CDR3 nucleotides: TGTGCCAGCTCGCCCCTGACTAGCGGGGGCCAAGAGACCCAGTACTTC. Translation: CASSPLTSGGQETQYF.

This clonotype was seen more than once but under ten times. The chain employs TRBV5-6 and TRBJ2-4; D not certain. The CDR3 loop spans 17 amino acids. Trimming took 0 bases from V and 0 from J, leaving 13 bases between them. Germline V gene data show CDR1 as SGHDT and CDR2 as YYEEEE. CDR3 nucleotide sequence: TGTGCCAGCAGCTTGGAAGGTGGAATTCTAGCCAAAAACATTCAGTACTTC. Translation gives CASSLEGGILAKNIQYF.

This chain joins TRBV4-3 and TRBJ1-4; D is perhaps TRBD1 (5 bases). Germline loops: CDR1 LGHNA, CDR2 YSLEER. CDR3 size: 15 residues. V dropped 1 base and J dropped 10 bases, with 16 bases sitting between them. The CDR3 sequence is CASSQGNGGDRKLFF. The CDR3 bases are TGCGCCAGCAGCCAAGGGAATGGAGGGGATAGAAAACTGTTTTTT.

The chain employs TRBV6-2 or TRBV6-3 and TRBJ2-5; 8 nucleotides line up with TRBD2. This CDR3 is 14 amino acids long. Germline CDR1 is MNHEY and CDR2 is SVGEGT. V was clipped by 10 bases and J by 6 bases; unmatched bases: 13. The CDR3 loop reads CATIPPGGRQTQYF. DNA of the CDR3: TGTGCCACCATTCCCCCGGGGGGGCGACAGACCCAGTACTTC.

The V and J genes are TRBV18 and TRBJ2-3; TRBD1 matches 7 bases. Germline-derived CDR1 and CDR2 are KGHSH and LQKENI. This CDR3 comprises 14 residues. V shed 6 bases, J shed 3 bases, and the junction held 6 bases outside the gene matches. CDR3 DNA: TGTGCCAGCTCCCGGACAGGTGGGACAGATACGCAGTATTTT. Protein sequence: CASSRTGGTDTQYF. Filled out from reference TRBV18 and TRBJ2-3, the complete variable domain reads NAGVMQNPRHLVRRRGQEARLRCSPMKGHSHVYWYRQLPEEGLKFMVYLQKENIIDESGMPKERFSAEFPKEGPSILRIQQVVRGDSAAYFCASSRTGGTDTQYFGPGTRLTVL.

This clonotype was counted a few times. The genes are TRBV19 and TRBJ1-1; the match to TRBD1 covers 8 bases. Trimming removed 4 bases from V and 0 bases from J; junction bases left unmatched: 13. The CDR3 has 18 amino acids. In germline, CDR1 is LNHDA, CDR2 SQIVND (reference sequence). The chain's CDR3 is CASSTGTGQVFLNTEAFF. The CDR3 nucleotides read TGTGCCAGTAGTACCGGCACGGGACAGGTGTTTCTGAACACTGAAGCTTTCTTT.

The CDR3 loop is CASRGLFGSSYEQYF. DNA of the CDR3: TGCGCCAGCAGGGGGCTATTCGGGTCCTCCTACGAGCAGTACTTC. V is TRBV10-2 and J is TRBJ2-7; weak D call: TRBD1 (5 bases). V was shortened by 6 bases and J by 0 bases, with 15 bases between the two germline ends. CDR3 length: 15 residues. Germline CDR1 is WSHSY and CDR2 is SAAADI.